The 22 T cell receptor beta chains listed next were all sequenced from one sample in a study of T cells after yellow fever vaccination. TCRdb called the 5' RACE reads again in MiXCR, with one record for every CDR3 protein. The table shows about 630,000 distinct CDR3 sequences, with 9% to 15% occurring only once. Specimen: PBMCs, collected on the day of the yellow fever booster vaccination. Receptors were obtained from a man aged 25-45 years who received the YFV17D yellow fever vaccine.

The sample holds a few counts of this clonotype. The chain combines TRBV25-1 with TRBJ1-2; D is unresolved. CDR1 is MGHDK, CDR2 SYGVNS, per germline. The CDR3 has 17 residues. Trimming took 0 bases from V and 2 from J, leaving 16 bases between them. The CDR3 sequence is CASSEYWTAGQNYGYTF. CDR3 coding DNA: TGTGCCAGCAGTGAATATTGGACTGCCGGTCAAAACTATGGCTACACCTTC.

This chain uses TRBV20-1 with TRBJ2-3; 12 nucleotides align to TRBD2. The germline V gene has CDR1 DFQATT and CDR2 SNEGSKA (reference sequence). This CDR3 is built from 16 residues. V trimming: 5 bases; J trimming: 2 bases; junction bases outside the gene matches: 8. The CDR3, as DNA: TGCAGTGCTTCGAGGACTAGCGGGAAAGACACAGATACGCAGTATTTT. Its protein is CSASRTSGKDTDTQYF.

The chain couples TRBV19 to TRBJ2-7, with D hard to call. V dropped 6 bases and J dropped 3 bases, with 9 bases sitting between them. CDR3 size: 12 residues. Germline CDR1 LNHDA, CDR2 SQIVND (reference sequence). This CDR3 is CASSDTGYEQYF. The CDR3 DNA sequence: TGTGCCAGTAGCGACACGGGCTACGAGCAGTACTTC.

This clonotype was counted many times. The chain employs TRBV5-4 and TRBJ2-2; 9 bases are shared with TRBD2. V was clipped by 3 bases and J by 4 bases; unmatched bases: 7. Germline V gene data show CDR1 as SGHNT and CDR2 as YYREEE (reference sequence). CDR3 size: 16 residues. CDR3 nucleotide sequence: TGTGCCAGCAGCTCTCGACTAGCGGAGTTCACCGGGGAGCTGTTTTTT. This translates into CASSSRLAEFTGELFF.

The chain links TRBV20-1 to TRBJ1-1; 8 bases agree with TRBD1. Trimming at V came to 8 bases and at J to 3 bases, leaving 11 bases not matched to a gene. The CDR3 spans 14 residues. Germline V lookup: CDR1 DFQATT, CDR2 SNEGSKA (reference sequence). The CDR3 spells CSPRSGGLDTEAFF. CDR3 DNA: TGCAGTCCCCGATCAGGGGGCCTTGACACTGAAGCTTTCTTT.

The rearrangement links TRBV19 to TRBJ2-1; 8 bases agree with TRBD2. The CDR3 sequence is 13 residues long. Unmatched junction bases numbered 7, after V lost 8 bases and J lost 7 bases. CDR1 and CDR2 (germline): LNHDA, SQIVND (reference sequence). The CDR3: CASESGSKNEQFF. CDR3 DNA: TGTGCCAGTGAAAGCGGGAGTAAGAATGAGCAGTTCTTC.

The count of this clonotype is one. The chain carries TRBV23-1 and TRBJ2-1; maybe TRBD2 (6 bases). TRBV23-1 is sorted into the ORF group, with uncertain function. The CDR3 extends over 13 amino acids. Deletions cut 3 bases from V and 9 bases from J, with 12 bases between. The CDR3 loop is CASSHRTNCEQFF. Here the CDR3 DNA reads TGCGCCAGCAGTCACCGGACTAATTGTGAGCAGTTCTTC.

The rearrangement joins TRBV25-1 to TRBJ2-1; 11 positions match TRBD1. Trimming cost V 2 bases and J 6 bases; bases outside gene matches: 6. This CDR3 spans 16 amino acids. CDR1 MGHDK and CDR2 SYGVNS come from the germline V gene. The CDR3 loop reads CASSEGTGGMGNEQFF. Here the CDR3 DNA reads TGTGCCAGCAGTGAAGGGACAGGGGGAATGGGCAATGAGCAGTTCTTC.

The rearrangement joins TRBV7-9 to TRBJ1-1; D is ambiguous. V lost 1 base, J lost 5 bases, and 8 bases lay in between. CDR1 and CDR2 (germline): SEHNR, FQNEAQ (reference sequence). The CDR3 has 13 amino acids. The CDR3 protein is CASSLVERTEAFF. Written as DNA, the CDR3 is TGTGCCAGCAGCTTAGTTGAGAGGACTGAAGCTTTCTTT.

This clonotype came up a few times. The chain combines TRBV24-1 with TRBJ2-1; D is undetermined. From germline, CDR1 is KGHDR and CDR2 SFDVKD. The CDR3 spans 13 residues. Trimming pared 4 bases from V and 12 bases from J, leaving 15 bases between. The CDR3: CATSERTGPRQFF. The CDR3 DNA reads TGTGCCACCAGTGAACGGACCGGGCCCCGGCAGTTCTTC.

The table lists this clonotype with a few counts. This chain uses TRBV2 with TRBJ2-7; D perhaps matches TRBD1 (5 bases). CDR1 SNHLY and CDR2 FYNNEI come from the germline V gene. CDR3 length equals 11 residues. Trimming shortened V by 5 bases and J by 8 bases, and 10 bases separated the two germline ends. The CDR3 DNA is TGTGCCAGCAGTCCCCAGGGTCAGCAGTACTTC. It encodes CASSPQGQQYF.

This clonotype was counted a few times. The chain recombines TRBV20-1 with TRBJ2-2; 8 bases match TRBD2. The length of the CDR3 is 14 residues. V was clipped by 6 bases and J by 5 bases; unmatched bases: 8. Germline V CDR1 and CDR2: DFQATT, SNEGSKA (reference sequence). CDR3 sequence (DNA): TGCAGTGCGACGGGAGGGGGTTTGACCGGGGAGCTGTTTTTT. Protein product: CSATGGGLTGELFF.

The chain links TRBV14 to TRBJ2-7; TRBD2 might be the D (6 bases). Trimming left V 7 bases short and J 2 bases short, with 18 bases between. Germline V lookup: CDR1 SGHDN, CDR2 FVKESK. The CDR3 has 15 residues. The CDR3, as DNA: TGTGCCAGCAACCTGATGGGGGGATCAACCTACGAGCAGTACTTC. Translation: CASNLMGGSTYEQYF.

The rearrangement links TRBV5-1 to TRBJ1-1; no definite D call. Trimming took 4 bases from V and 1 from J, leaving 8 bases between them. The germline gives CDR1 SGHRS, CDR2 YFSETQ. This CDR3 spans 13 amino acids. The CDR3 DNA sequence: TGCGCCAGCAGCCGTTATCAGAACACTGAAGCTTTCTTT. It is translated as CASSRYQNTEAFF.

The CDR3 coding sequence is TGTGCCAGCAGCTTGTTCGGGAGGGACACCGGGGAGCTGTTTTTT. This codes for CASSLFGRDTGELFF. This chain joins TRBV5-5 and TRBJ2-2; 8 positions match TRBD2. Germline V CDR1 and CDR2: SGHKS, YYEKEE (reference sequence). V dropped 1 base and J dropped 3; count of bases not matched to a gene: 2. The CDR3 loop spans 15 amino acids.

This chain uses TRBV12-3 or TRBV12-4 with TRBJ2-7; D not resolved. CDR3 size: 14 residues. The V gene lost 0 bases and the J gene lost 0 bases, with 6 bases spanning the gap. The CDR3 DNA reads TGTGCCAGCAGTTTAGCAGAGCACTCCTACGAGCAGTACTTC. Residues: CASSLAEHSYEQYF.

This clonotype has a count of ten or more. The rearrangement uses TRBV5-1 and TRBJ1-1; D uncertain. The V gene lost 0 bases and the J gene lost 4 bases, with 4 bases spanning the gap. Germline CDR1 is SGHRS and CDR2 is YFSETQ. CDR3 length: 12 amino acids. CDR3 nucleotides: TGCGCCAGCAGCTTGGGGCCCACTGAAGCTTTCTTT. This codes for CASSLGPTEAFF.

This clonotype was picked up a small number of times. The chain uses TRBV5-1 and TRBJ2-7; 7 positions agree with TRBD2. The CDR3 runs 13 residues. V lost 4 bases to trimming and J lost 2 bases; unmatched junction nucleotides: 3. Per the germline V gene, CDR1 is SGHRS and CDR2 is YFSETQ. This chain's CDR3 is CASSGGLTYEQYF. CDR3 coding DNA: TGCGCCAGCAGCGGGGGACTAACCTACGAGCAGTACTTC.

The V call is TRBV10-3, the J call TRBJ2-1; maybe TRBD2 (5 bases). Trimming cost V 0 bases and J 5 bases, with 17 bases left between them. The CDR3 sequence is 17 residues long. The germline V gene encodes CDR1 ENHRY and CDR2 SYGVKD. In nucleotides, the CDR3 is TGTGCCATCAGTGAGTCGGCAGGACTCATTGCCCACAATGAGCAGTTCTTC. As protein: CAISESAGLIAHNEQFF.

V gene TRBV5-1 combines with J gene TRBJ1-5; D is perhaps TRBD1 (6 bases). Germline CDR1 is SGHRS and CDR2 is YFSETQ. The CDR3 totals 20 residues. Trimming shortened V by 4 bases and J by 0 bases, and 26 bases separated the two germline ends. The CDR3 sequence: CASSIFPGTQEIHSNQPQHF. The CDR3 DNA sequence: TGCGCCAGCAGCATTTTCCCCGGGACACAGGAAATCCATAGCAATCAGCCCCAGCATTTT.

This clonotype was picked up a small number of times. The CDR3: CASNGQGAPEQYF. The CDR3 DNA sequence: TGTGCCAGCAATGGACAGGGGGCCCCCGAGCAGTACTTC. The chain recombines TRBV19 with TRBJ2-7; 11 bases are a match to TRBD1. The CDR3 consists of 13 residues. V dropped 9 bases and J dropped 6; count of bases not matched to a gene: 7. Germline loops: CDR1 LNHDA, CDR2 SQIVND (reference sequence).

In this sample, this clonotype turned up a few times. The CDR3 spells CASSPGGTRGYEQYF. For the CDR3, the DNA is TGTGCCAGCAGCCCTGGGGGGACTAGAGGCTACGAGCAGTACTTC. The genes are TRBV9 and TRBJ2-7; 8 bases match TRBD2. The V segment lost 4 bases and the J segment 3 bases; nucleotides outside the gene matches: 9. The germline CDR1 and CDR2 sequences are SGDLS and YYNGEE. The CDR3 has 15 amino acids.